These T cell receptor beta chains were read from a single sample in a study of Ad26.COV2.S vaccination and SARS-CoV-2 variants. Only in-frame clones appear in the TCRdb table, and some are missing; sequencing was by immunoSEQ multiplex PCR. The table lists some 350,000 clones, roughly nine tenths of them singletons. Sequenced material: peripheral blood, taken in a trial of Ad26.COV2.S vaccine versus placebo. Receptors were obtained from a person between 18 and 65 years old who received the Ad26.COV2.S COVID-19 vaccine or a placebo. CDR3s include the opening cysteine and the closing phenylalanine or tryptophan. Each record gives: D gene, clone size, J gene, V gene, CDR3 DNA, CDR3 protein. D genes are given only for firm matches. Some rows mark clone size as missing; the rest say once, few, many or name a class of expanded clone.

TRBD2,.,TRBJ2-5,TRBV5-6,TGTGCCAGCAGCTTGGTATCTAGCGGGGGTGTGGGGACCCAGTACTTC,CASSLVSSGGVGTQYF
.,.,TRBJ1-1,TRBV7-8,TGTGCCAGCACCTCTCGAGGCACTGAAGCTTTCTTT,CASTSRGTEAFF
.,.,TRBJ1-1,TRBV12-3/TRBV12-4,TGTGCCAGCAGTGTAACGAACACTGAAGCTTTCTTT,CASSVTNTEAFF
TRBD1,.,TRBJ1-5,TRBV4-1,TGCGCCAGCAGTCCCGCCCCAGGGGGCGCGGGCCAGCCCCAGCATTTT,CASSPAPGGAGQPQHF
.,.,TRBJ1-1,TRBV5-1,TGCGCCAGCAGCTTAGGCCATCCGAACACTGAAGCTTTCTTT,CASSLGHPNTEAFF
TRBD1,.,TRBJ2-3,TRBV29-1,TGCAGCGTTGAAGGAGGGTGGACAGGGGGCAAGAGGAGCACAGATACGCAGTATTTT,CSVEGGWTGGKRSTDTQYF
.,.,TRBJ1-1,TRBV5-4,TGTGCCAGCATCTCGCTAATGGGGTCTGAAGCTTTCTTT,CASISLMGSEAFF
.,.,TRBJ2-3,TRBV5-5,TGTGCCAGCAGCTTAGGACATTCCACAGATACGCAGTATTTT,CASSLGHSTDTQYF
.,.,TRBJ2-6,TRBV19,TGTGCCAGCCGTAATTCTGGGGCCAACGTCCTGACTTTC,CASRNSGANVLTF
TRBD1,.,TRBJ1-6,TRBV4-3,TGCGCCAGCAGCCAAGATTGGACAGGTATGACACCCCTCCACTTT,CASSQDWTGMTPLHF
.,once,TRBJ2-7,TRBV2,TGTGCCAGCAGTGAAACACGAGTCGGACCGGGGTCCTACGAGCAGTACTTC,CASSETRVGPGSYEQYF
.,many,TRBJ1-5,TRBV27,TGTGCCAGCAGTGAAACAGGGTACAATCAGCCCCAGCATTTT,CASSETGYNQPQHF
.,.,TRBJ1-1,TRBV19,TGTGCCACTCTCCCCCGGGGCGAGCGGTACACTGAAGCTTTCTTT,CATLPRGERYTEAFF
.,.,TRBJ1-1,TRBV30,TGTGCCTGGATAAGCCTTGAAGCTTTCTTT,CAWISLEAFF
.,.,TRBJ1-2,TRBV6-5,TGTGCCAGCAGCCATGGGACAAGAACTAACTATGGCTACACCTTC,CASSHGTRTNYGYTF
.,.,TRBJ2-1,TRBV4-1,TGCGCCAGCAGCCAACGAAGTCTTACGGATACCTCTTCGGATGAGCAGTTCTTC,CASSQRSLTDTSSDEQFF
.,.,TRBJ1-6,TRBV2,TGTGCCAGCAGCCCGGATGGAGGGGTGGATTCACCCCTCCACTTT,CASSPDGGVDSPLHF
.,.,TRBJ1-1,TRBV6-5,TGTGCCAGCAGTTTGGGACGGACTAACACTGAAGCTTTCTTT,CASSLGRTNTEAFF
.,.,TRBJ1-2,TRBV6-2/TRBV6-3,TGTGCCAGCAGTCGACCCTCGGGCCGTAATAACTATGGCTACACCTTC,CASSRPSGRNNYGYTF
.,.,TRBJ1-1,TRBV6-1,TGTGCCAGCAGCCCAGGGCAGGTTGAAGCTTTCTTT,CASSPGQVEAFF
.,.,TRBJ1-2,TRBV7-9,TGTGCCCTCAGGGCGGCTAGCGGCTACACCTTC,CALRAASGYTF
.,.,TRBJ2-1,TRBV9,TGTGCCAGCAGCACCCAAGAGGGGGGTATGGATGAGCAGTTCTTC,CASSTQEGGMDEQFF